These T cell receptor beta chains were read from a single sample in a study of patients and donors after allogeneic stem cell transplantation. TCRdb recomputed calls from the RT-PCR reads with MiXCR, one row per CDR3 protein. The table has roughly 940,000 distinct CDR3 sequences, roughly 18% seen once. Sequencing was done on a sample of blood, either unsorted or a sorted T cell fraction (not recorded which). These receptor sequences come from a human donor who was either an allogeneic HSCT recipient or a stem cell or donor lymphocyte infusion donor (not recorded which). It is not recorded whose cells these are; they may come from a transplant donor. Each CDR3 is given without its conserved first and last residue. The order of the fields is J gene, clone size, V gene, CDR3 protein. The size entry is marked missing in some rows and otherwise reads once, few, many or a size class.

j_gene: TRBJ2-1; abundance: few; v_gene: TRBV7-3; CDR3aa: ASSLGRLAGYNEQF
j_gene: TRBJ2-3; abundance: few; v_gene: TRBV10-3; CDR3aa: AITTSGSFDTQY
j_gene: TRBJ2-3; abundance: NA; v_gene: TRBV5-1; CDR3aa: ASSPKTGGKGDTQY
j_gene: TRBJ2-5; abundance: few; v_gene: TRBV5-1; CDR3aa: ASSRWTSGSLETQY
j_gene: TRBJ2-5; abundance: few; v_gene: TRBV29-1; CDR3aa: SVLPRGGRETQY
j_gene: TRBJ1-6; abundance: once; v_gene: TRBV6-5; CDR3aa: ASSYSVPQGGSPLH
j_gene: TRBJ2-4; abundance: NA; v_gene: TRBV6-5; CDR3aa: ASSYHREAKNIQY
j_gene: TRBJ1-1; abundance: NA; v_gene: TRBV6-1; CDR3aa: ATVRAGMNTEAF
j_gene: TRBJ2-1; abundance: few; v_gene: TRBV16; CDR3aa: ASSQYKRGGLYNEQF
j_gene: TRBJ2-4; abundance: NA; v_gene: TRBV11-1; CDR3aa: ASSYTGTGDQLAKNIQY
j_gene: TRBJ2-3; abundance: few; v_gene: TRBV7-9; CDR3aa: ASSLGGMSTDTQY
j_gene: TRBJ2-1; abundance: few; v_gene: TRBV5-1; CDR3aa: ASSLGGAGNNEQF
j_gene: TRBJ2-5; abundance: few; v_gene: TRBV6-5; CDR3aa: ASSYRLGERWETQY
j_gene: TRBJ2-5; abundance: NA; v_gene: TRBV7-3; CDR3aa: ASSPRQGVGETQY
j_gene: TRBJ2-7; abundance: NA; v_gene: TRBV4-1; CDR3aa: ASSQGWDGLENYEQY
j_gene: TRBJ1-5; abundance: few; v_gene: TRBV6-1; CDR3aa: ASSRGQGGNQPQH
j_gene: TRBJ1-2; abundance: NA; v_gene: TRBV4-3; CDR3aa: ASSQEGRGYGYT
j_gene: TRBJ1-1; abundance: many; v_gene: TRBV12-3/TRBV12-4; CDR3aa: ASSLTDGNTEAF
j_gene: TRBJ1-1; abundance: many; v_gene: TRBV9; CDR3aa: ASSVGADTEAF
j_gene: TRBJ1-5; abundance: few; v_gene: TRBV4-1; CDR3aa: ASSQEPQGGYQPQH
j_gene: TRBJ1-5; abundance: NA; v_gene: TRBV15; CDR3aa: ATSRETPWGGNQPQH
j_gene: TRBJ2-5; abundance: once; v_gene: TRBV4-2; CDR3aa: ASSQETSGGVSRETQY
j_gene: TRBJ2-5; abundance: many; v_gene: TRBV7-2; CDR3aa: ASRLSGNSETQY
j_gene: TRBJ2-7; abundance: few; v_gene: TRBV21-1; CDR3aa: AGYEGLYEQY
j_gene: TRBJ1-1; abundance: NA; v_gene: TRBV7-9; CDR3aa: ASSSPGQGPQNTEAF
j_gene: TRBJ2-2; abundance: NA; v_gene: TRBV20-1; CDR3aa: SARDRLAGGTGELF
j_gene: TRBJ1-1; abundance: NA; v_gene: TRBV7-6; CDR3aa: ASSQLGGTPNTEAF
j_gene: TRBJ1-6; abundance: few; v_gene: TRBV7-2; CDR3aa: ASRTSYRAPFVSPLH
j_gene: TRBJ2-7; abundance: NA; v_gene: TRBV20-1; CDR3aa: SARDLAGTYEQY
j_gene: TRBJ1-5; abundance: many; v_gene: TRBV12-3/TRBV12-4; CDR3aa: ASSLGTGGENQPQH
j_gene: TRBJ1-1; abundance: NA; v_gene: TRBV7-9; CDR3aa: ASSLVAGTGGSEAF
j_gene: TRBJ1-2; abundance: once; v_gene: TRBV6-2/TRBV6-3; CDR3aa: ASRTPQGNYGYT
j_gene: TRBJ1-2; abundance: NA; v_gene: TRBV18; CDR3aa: ASSPKTGIYGYT
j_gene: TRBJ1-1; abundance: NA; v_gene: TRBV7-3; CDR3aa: ASSPQLGQPNTEAF
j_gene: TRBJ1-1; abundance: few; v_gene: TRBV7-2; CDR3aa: ASSLQVPVPRNTEAF
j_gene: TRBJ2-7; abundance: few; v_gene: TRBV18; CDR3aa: ASFGNRDNNNYEQY
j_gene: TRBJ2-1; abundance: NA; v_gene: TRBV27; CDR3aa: ASSFSLAASYNEQF
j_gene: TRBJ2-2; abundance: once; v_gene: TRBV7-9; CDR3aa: ASSTDGSPNTGELF